This entry describes one T cell receptor (beta chain). The Seattle patients joined while their infection was active and were tracked longitudinally afterward. This sample was taken from a study of blood T cell repertoires in COVID-19. Study at large: Specimens from acute and convalescent COVID-19 originated in the United States, Italy and Spain. PBMCs, B-cell-depleted T cells, or T cells provided the cDNA or gDNA that made up the material.

In the source study's methods: Using reference gene primer amplification, nucleated cell counts were estimated. Sequencing was performed with immunoSEQ multiplex PCR; in TCRdb, only in-frame clones are kept and a portion is missing. Clonal size and the V and J genes are those of that table, whereas D and trimming came from the DNA. Among around 75,000 clones, 80% were seen once, and the ten largest hold 9.5% to 15%. Germline CDR1 MNHEY, CDR2 SVGEGT. There are 18 residues in the CDR3. Unmatched junction bases numbered 11, after V lost 6 bases and J lost 2 bases. This chain joins TRBV6-2 or TRBV6-3 and TRBJ2-1, with TRBD2 matching over 12 bases. The source of this sequence is a man between 45 and 60 years old with COVID-19, enrolled during active disease. The sequenced sample consisted of peripheral blood. The CDR3 nucleotides are TGTGCCAGCAGCCTTTCCCTAGCGGGAGGGAACGCCTACAATGAGCAGTTCTTC. It translates to CASSLSLAGGNAYNEQFF.